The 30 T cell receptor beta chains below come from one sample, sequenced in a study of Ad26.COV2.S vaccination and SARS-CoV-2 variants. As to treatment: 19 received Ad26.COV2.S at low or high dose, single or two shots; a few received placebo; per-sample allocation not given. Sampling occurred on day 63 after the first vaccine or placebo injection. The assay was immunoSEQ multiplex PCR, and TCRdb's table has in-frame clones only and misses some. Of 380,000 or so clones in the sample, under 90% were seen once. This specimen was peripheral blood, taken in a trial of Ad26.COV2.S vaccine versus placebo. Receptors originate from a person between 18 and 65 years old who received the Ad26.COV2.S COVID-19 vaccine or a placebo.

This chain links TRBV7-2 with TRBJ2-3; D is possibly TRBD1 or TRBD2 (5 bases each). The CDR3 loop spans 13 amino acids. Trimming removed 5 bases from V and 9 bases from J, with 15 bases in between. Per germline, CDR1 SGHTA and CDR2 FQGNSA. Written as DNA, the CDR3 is TGTGCCAGCAGCCCGAGAGGGGAAAGCACGCAGTATTTT. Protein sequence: CASSPRGESTQYF.

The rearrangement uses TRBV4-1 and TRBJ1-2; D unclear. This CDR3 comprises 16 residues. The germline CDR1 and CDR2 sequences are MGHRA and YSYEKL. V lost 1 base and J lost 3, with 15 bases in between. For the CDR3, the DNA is TGCGCCAGCAGCCAAGGGTTCTTACGGGGAGACTATGGCTACACCTTC. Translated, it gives CASSQGFLRGDYGYTF.

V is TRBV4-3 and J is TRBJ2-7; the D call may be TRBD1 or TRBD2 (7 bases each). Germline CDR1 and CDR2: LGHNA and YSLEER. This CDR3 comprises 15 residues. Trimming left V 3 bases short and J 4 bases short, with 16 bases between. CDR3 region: CASSQLRGGPYEQYF. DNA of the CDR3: TGCGCCAGCAGCCAGCTCAGGGGGGGACCTTACGAGCAGTACTTC.

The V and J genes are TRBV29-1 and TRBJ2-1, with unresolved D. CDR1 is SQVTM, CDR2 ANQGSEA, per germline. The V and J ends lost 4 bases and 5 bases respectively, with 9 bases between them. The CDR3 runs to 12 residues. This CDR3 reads CSVVEEHNEQFF. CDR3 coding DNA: TGCAGCGTTGTTGAGGAGCACAATGAGCAGTTCTTC.

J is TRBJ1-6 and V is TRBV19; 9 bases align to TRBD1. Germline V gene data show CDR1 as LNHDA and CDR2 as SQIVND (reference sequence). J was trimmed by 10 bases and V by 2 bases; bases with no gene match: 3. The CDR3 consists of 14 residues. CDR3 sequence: CASSIKGTGSPLHF. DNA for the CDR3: TGTGCCAGTAGTATAAAGGGGACAGGGTCACCCCTCCACTTT.

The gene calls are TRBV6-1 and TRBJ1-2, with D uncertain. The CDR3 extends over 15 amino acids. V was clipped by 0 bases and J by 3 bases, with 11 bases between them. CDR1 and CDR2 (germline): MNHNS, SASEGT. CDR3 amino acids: CASSEAPGLYYGYTF. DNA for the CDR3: TGTGCCAGCAGTGAAGCGCCCGGGCTATACTATGGCTACACCTTC.

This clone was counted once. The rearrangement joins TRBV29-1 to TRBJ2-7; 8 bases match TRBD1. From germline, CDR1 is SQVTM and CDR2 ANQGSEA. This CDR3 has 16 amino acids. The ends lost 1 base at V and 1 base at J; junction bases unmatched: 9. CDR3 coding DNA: TGCAGCGTTGAAGGTGACCCGACAGGGGCTTCCTACGAGCAGTACTTC. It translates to CSVEGDPTGASYEQYF.

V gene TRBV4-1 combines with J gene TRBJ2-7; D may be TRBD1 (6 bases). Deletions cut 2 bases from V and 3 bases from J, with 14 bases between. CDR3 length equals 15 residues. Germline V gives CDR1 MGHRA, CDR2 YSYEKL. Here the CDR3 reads CASSQKWGLLYEQYF. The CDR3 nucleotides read TGCGCCAGCAGCCAAAAATGGGGGCTACTCTACGAGCAGTACTTC.

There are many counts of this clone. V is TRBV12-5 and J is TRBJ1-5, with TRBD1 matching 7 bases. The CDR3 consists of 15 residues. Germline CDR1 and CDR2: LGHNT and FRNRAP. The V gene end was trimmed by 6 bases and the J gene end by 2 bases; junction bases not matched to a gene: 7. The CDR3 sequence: CASGRGQFGNQPQHF. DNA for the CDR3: TGTGCTAGTGGCCGGGGACAGTTTGGCAATCAGCCCCAGCATTTT.

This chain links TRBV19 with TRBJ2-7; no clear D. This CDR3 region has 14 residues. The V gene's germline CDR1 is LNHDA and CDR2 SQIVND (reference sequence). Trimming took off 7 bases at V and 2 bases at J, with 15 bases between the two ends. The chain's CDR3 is CASTLGGTPYEQYF. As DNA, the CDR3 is TGTGCCAGTACCCTTGGCGGAACCCCCTACGAGCAGTACTTC. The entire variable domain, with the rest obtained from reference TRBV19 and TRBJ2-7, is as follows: DGGITQSPKYLFRKEGQNVTLSCEQNLNHDAMYWYRQDPGQGLRLIYYSQIVNDFQKGDIAEGYSVSREKKESFPLTVTSAQKNPTAFYLCASTLGGTPYEQYFGPGTRLTVT.

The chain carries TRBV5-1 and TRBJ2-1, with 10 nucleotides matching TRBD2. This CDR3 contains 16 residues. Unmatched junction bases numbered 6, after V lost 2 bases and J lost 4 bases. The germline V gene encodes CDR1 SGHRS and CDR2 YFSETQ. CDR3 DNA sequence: TGCGCCAGCAGCTTACCGACTAGCGGGTTTTACAATGAGCAGTTCTTC. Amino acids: CASSLPTSGFYNEQFF.

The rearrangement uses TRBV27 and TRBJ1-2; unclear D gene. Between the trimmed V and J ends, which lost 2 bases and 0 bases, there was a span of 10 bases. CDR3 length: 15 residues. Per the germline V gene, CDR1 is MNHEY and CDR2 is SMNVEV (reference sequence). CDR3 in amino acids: CASSLTRRTNYGYTF. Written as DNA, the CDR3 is TGTGCCAGCAGTTTAACGAGGAGGACTAACTATGGCTACACCTTC.

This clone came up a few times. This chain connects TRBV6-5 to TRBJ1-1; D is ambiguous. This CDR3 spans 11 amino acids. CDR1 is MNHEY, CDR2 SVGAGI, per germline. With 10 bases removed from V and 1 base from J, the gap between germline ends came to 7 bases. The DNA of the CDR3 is TGTGCCACGGGAGGGAACACTGAAGCTTTCTTT. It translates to CATGGNTEAFF.

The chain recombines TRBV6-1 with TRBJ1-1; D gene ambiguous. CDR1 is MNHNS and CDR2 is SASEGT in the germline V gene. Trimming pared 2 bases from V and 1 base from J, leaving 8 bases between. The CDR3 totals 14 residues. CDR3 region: CASSERSGNTEAFF. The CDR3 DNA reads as TGTGCCAGCAGTGAAAGGTCGGGGAACACTGAAGCTTTCTTT.

The CDR3, as DNA: TGCGCCAGCAGCCCGGGGTGGGGCAATGAGCAGTTCTTC. The encoded protein is CASSPGWGNEQFF. The V and J genes are TRBV4-3 and TRBJ2-1, with D possibly being TRBD2 (5 bases). The CDR3 runs 13 residues. V lost 4 bases, J lost 6 bases, and 10 bases lay in between. CDR1 and CDR2 (germline): LGHNA, YSLEER.

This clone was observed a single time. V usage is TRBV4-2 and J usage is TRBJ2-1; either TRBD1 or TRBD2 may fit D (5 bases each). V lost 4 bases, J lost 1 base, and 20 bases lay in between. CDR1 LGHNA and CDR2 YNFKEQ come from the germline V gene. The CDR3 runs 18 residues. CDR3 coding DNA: TGTGCCAGCAGCCCGGGGCGTTTAGCTGCAATGTCCTACAATGAGCAGTTCTTC. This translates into CASSPGRLAAMSYNEQFF.

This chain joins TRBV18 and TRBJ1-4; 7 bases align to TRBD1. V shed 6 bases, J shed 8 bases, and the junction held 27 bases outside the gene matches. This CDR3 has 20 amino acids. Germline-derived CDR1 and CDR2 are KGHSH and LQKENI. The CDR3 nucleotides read TGTGCCAGCTCGCGACGAGATCTCCGGGACAGATTCTATGAGGGAGAAAAACTGTTTTTT. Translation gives CASSRRDLRDRFYEGEKLFF. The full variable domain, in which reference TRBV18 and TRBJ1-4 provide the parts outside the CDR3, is NAGVMQNPRHLVRRRGQEARLRCSPMKGHSHVYWYRQLPEEGLKFMVYLQKENIIDESGMPKERFSAEFPKEGPSILRIQQVVRGDSAAYFCASSRRDLRDRFYEGEKLFFGSGTQLSVL.

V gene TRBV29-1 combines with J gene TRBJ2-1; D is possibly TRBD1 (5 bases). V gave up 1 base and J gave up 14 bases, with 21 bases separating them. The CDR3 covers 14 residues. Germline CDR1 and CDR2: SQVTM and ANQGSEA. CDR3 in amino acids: CSVEGPVRVPAEFF. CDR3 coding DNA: TGCAGCGTTGAAGGTCCCGTCAGGGTCCCCGCGGAGTTCTTC.

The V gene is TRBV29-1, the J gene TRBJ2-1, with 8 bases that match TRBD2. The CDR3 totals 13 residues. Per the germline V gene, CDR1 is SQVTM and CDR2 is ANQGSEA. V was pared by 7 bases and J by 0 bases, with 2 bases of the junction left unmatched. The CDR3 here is CSGRGASYNEQFF. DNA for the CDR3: TGCAGCGGGCGGGGGGCCTCCTACAATGAGCAGTTCTTC.

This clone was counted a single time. The CDR3 loop is CASSRRERAYEQYF. CDR3 nucleotides: TGTGCCAGCAGTCGCAGGGAGAGAGCCTACGAGCAGTACTTC. V and J are TRBV13 and TRBJ2-7; the D gene could be TRBD1 or TRBD2 (5 bases each). V shed 6 bases and J shed 2 bases, with 14 bases lying between them. The germline V gene has CDR1 PRHDT and CDR2 FYEKMQ (reference sequence). The CDR3 is 14 residues long.

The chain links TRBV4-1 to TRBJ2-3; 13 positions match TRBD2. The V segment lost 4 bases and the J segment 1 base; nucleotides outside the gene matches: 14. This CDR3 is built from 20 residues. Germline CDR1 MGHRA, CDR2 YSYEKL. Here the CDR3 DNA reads TGCGCCAGCAGCCCACCCCGAAGGACTAGCGGGAGTCGTGGCACAGATACGCAGTATTTT. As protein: CASSPPRRTSGSRGTDTQYF.

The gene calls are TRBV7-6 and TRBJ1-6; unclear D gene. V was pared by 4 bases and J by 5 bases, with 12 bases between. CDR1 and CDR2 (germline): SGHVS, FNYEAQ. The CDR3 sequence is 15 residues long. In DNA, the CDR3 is TGTGCCAGCAGCTCCCAAGGGAGGGATAATTCACCCCTCCACTTT. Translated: CASSSQGRDNSPLHF.

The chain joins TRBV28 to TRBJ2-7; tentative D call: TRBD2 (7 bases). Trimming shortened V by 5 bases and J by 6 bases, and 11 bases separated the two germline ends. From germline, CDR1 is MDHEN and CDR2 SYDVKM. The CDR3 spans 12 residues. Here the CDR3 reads CASSKGGVEQYF. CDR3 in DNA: TGTGCCAGCAGTAAAGGGGGGGTCGAGCAGTACTTC.

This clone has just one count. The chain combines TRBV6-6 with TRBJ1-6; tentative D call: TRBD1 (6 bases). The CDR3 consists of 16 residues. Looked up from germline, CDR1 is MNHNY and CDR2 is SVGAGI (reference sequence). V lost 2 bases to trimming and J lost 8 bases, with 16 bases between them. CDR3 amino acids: CASSYVGGTKDSPLHF. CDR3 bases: TGTGCCAGCAGTTACGTCGGGGGCACTAAAGATTCACCCCTCCACTTT.

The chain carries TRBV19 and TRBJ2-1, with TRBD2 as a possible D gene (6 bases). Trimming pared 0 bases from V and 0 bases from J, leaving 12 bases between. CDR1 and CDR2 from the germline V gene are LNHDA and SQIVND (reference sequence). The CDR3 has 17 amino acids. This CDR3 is CASSIDWGDSSYNEQFF. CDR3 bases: TGTGCCAGTAGTATAGATTGGGGGGACTCCTCCTACAATGAGCAGTTCTTC.

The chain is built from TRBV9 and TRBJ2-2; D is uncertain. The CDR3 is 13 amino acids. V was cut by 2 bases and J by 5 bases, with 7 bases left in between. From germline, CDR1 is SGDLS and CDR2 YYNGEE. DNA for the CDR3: TGTGCCAGCAGCGTGTCGCAGACCGGGGAGCTGTTTTTT. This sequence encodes CASSVSQTGELFF.

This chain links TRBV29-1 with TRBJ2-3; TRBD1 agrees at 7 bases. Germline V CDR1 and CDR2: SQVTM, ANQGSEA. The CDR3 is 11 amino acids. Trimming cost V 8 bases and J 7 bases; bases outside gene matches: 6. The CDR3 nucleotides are TGCAGCCTGACCAGGGGGAATACGCAGTATTTT. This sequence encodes CSLTRGNTQYF.

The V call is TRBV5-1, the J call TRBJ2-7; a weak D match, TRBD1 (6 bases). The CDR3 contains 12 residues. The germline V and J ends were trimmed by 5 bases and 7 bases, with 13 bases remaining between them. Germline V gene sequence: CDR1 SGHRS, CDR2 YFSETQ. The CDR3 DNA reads TGCGCCAGCAGATTTGACAGGAAGGAGCAGTACTTC. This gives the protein CASRFDRKEQYF.

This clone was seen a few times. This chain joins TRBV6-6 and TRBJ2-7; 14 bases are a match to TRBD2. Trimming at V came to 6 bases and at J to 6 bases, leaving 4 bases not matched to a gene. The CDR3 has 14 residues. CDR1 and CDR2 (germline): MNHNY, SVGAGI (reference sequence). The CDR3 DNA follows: TGTGCCAGCAGCGGGACTAGCGGGAGTGTCGAGCAGTACTTC. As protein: CASSGTSGSVEQYF.

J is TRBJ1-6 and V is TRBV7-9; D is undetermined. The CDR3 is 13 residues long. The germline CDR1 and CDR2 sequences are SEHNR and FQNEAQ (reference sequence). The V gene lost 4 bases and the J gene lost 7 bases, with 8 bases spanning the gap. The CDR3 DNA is TGTGCCAGCAGCTCGCGGTCGAATTCACCCCTCCACTTT. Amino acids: CASSSRSNSPLHF. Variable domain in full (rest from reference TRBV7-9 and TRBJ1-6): DTGVSQNPRHKITKRGQNVTFRCDPISEHNRLYWYRQTLGQGPEFLTYFQNEAQLEKSRLLSDRFSAERPKGSFSTLEIQRTEQGDSAMYLCASSSRSNSPLHFGNGTRLTVT.